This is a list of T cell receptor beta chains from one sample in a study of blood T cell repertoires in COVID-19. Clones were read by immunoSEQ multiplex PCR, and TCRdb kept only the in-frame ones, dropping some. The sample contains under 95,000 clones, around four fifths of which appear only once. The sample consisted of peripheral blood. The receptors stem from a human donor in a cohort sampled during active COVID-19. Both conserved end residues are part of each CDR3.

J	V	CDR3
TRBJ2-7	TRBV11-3	CASSPRGGSYEQYF
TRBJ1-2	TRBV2	CASRAYSGGAKGYTF
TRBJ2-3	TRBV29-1	CSVGELAGGTDTQYF
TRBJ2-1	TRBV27	CASSLGQGRWFF
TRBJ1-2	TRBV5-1	CASSLRQAPGGYTF
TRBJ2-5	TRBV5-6	CASSQLQGTIQETQYF
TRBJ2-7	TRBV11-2	CASSSRDTYEQYF
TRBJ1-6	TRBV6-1	CASSEVAGIDSPLHF
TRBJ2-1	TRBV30	CAWSSRGWGTNEQFF
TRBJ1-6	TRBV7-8	CASSLAAGLYNSPLHF
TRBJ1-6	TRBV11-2	CASSPTGVSPLHF
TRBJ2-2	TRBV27	CASRRDIDRGRAGELFF
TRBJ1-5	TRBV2	CASSQQGAFQPQHF